This T cell receptor beta chain appears in the sequencing data of a study of beta chain features in type 1 diabetes. Notes on the study in general: Across all four CD4+ subsets, people with type 1 diabetes showed modestly shorter TCRB CDR3s. For patients, the naive, central memory and Treg TCRB repertoires appeared more alike than for healthy donors.

The sequenced template was cDNA made from the entire isolated RNA. Clones were read by immunoSEQ multiplex PCR, and TCRdb kept only the in-frame ones, dropping some. This sample has about 170,000 clones, with approximately 7.9% found just once. Germline CDR1 SGHTA, CDR2 FQGNSA. Germline trimming cut 6 bases from V and 6 bases from J; bases unmatched to any gene: 8. The CDR3 is made up of 15 amino acids. The sample holds many counts of this clone. The target antigen is unknown. The sequence was obtained from a man younger than 35 with type 1 diabetes. Sequencing input: central memory CD4+ T cells from blood. V usage is TRBV7-2 and J usage is TRBJ2-1, with 10 bases fitting TRBD2. The CDR3 region has the DNA TGTGCCAGCAGGCGGGGTAGCGGGGGGTCCAATGAGCAGTTCTTC. Its protein is CASRRGSGGSNEQFF.